This T cell receptor (beta chain) was sequenced in a study of blood T cell repertoires in COVID-19. The CDR3 has 13 residues. V was pared by 6 bases and J by 8 bases, with 7 bases of the junction left unmatched. The V gene's germline CDR1 is MNHEY and CDR2 SMNVEV (reference sequence). Clones were read by immunoSEQ multiplex PCR, and TCRdb kept only the in-frame ones, dropping some. Of under 450,000 clones listed, 70% to 85% were seen once; the top ten hold 1.1%. The TCR originated in a human donor with acute or convalescent COVID-19. The donor label of this sample is uncertain. The sequencing input was peripheral blood. The genes are TRBV27 and TRBJ1-2; 9 nucleotides align to TRBD1. CDR3 in amino acids: CASRRTGENGYTF. CDR3 nucleotides: TGTGCCAGCAGGCGGACAGGGGAGAACGGCTACACCTTC.